These 26 T cell receptor beta chains originate from one sample sequenced in a study of T cell changes during pregnancy in multiple sclerosis. Generated by immunoSEQ multiplex PCR, the TCRdb table keeps only in-frame clones and is missing some. The repertoire includes approximately 90,000 clones, 91% of them detected once, and about 1.7% sits in the top ten. This material consisted of peripheral blood, taken after pregnancy. The receptors derive from a female donor in good health, enrolled as a control in a pregnancy study.

The chain has TRBV5-6 and TRBJ1-5; possibly TRBD1 for D (5 bases). Per the germline V gene, CDR1 is SGHDT and CDR2 is YYEEEE. CDR3 length equals 15 residues. Deletions cut 0 bases from V and 9 bases from J, with 16 bases between. The CDR3 protein is CASSLGRGLQGPQHF. CDR3 sequence (DNA): TGTGCCAGCAGCTTGGGGAGGGGCCTCCAAGGGCCCCAGCATTTT. Using reference TRBV5-6 and TRBJ1-5 for the parts outside the CDR3, the full variable domain is DAGVTQSPTHLIKTRGQQVTLRCSPKSGHDTVSWYQQALGQGPQFIFQYYEEEERQRGNFPDRFSGHQFPNYSSELNVNALLLGDSALYLCASSLGRGLQGPQHFGDGTRLSIL.

The V and J genes are TRBV5-1 and TRBJ2-4; TRBD2 might be the D (7 bases). The CDR3 runs 14 residues. V was cut by 0 bases and J by 9 bases, with 13 bases left in between. Germline V gene lookup returns CDR1 SGHRS and CDR2 YFSETQ. CDR3 coding DNA: TGCGCCAGCAGCTTGGCCGGGGGGCGGGGCATTCAGTACTTC. It translates to CASSLAGGRGIQYF.

The chain recombines TRBV5-6 with TRBJ2-6; weak D call: TRBD2 (5 bases). The CDR3 totals 17 residues. Trimming left V 3 bases short and J 0 bases short, with 13 bases between. CDR1 is SGHDT and CDR2 is YYEEEE in the germline V gene. CDR3 residues: CASSYGLESSGANVLTF. CDR3 sequence (DNA): TGTGCCAGCAGCTACGGACTGGAGAGCTCTGGGGCCAACGTCCTGACTTTC.

V usage is TRBV4-3 and J usage is TRBJ1-1; 10 nucleotides align to TRBD1. The CDR3 loop spans 16 amino acids. With 1 base clipped from V and 2 bases from J, the junction kept 4 bases outside the gene matches. Germline values: CDR1 LGHNA, CDR2 YSLEER. CDR3 amino acids: CASSQGTGGGNTEAFF. In DNA form, the CDR3 reads TGCGCCAGCAGCCAAGGGACAGGGGGAGGAAACACTGAAGCTTTCTTT.

The chain uses TRBV5-5 and TRBJ2-7; 9 bases match TRBD1. V lost 3 bases, J lost 3 bases, and 16 bases stayed unmatched. Per the germline V gene, CDR1 is SGHKS and CDR2 is YYEKEE (reference sequence). CDR3 length equals 18 residues. DNA of the CDR3: TGTGCCAGCAGCTCGCGATCTACAGGGGGCGCGACAATCTACGAGCAGTACTTC. This encodes CASSSRSTGGATIYEQYF.

The genes are TRBV29-1 and TRBJ2-6, with 8 bases fitting TRBD1. Trimming removed 6 bases from V and 2 bases from J; junction bases left unmatched: 12. The CDR3 covers 17 residues. From germline, CDR1 is SQVTM and CDR2 ANQGSEA. The CDR3 spells CSVSKTKTGAGANVLTF. The CDR3 DNA follows: TGCAGCGTCAGTAAGACGAAGACAGGGGCTGGGGCCAACGTCCTGACTTTC.

This clone was detected once. The CDR3 coding sequence is TGTGCCAGCAGTTCAGGGGCCAGCACAGATACGCAGTATTTT. Translation: CASSSGASTDTQYF. The chain couples TRBV27 to TRBJ2-3, with D tentatively TRBD1 (6 bases). V lost 4 bases, J lost 0 bases, and 8 bases lay in between. The CDR3 has 14 amino acids. CDR1 is MNHEY, CDR2 SMNVEV, per germline (reference sequence).

The V gene is TRBV5-8, the J gene TRBJ1-1, with D perhaps TRBD1 (5 bases). The V and J ends lost 4 bases and 4 bases respectively, with 17 bases between them. The CDR3 sequence is 15 residues long. CDR1 SGHTS and CDR2 YDEGEE come from the germline V gene. The CDR3 bases are TGTGCCAGCAGCCAGGGATCTCTAAGAGTCACTGAAGCTTTCTTT. Encoded protein: CASSQGSLRVTEAFF.

J is TRBJ2-5 and V is TRBV5-1; D may be TRBD1 (6 bases). V lost 6 bases, J lost 2 bases, and 8 bases lay in between. The CDR3 length is 12 residues. The germline V gene encodes CDR1 SGHRS and CDR2 YFSETQ. In DNA form, the CDR3 reads TGCGCCAGCAAACAGGGTCAAGAGACCCAGTACTTC. Its translation is CASKQGQETQYF. The variable domain in full, completed from reference TRBV5-1 and TRBJ2-5, reads KAGVTQTPRYLIKTRGQQVTLSCSPISGHRSVSWYQQTPGQGLQFLFEYFSETQRNKGNFPGRFSGRQFSNSRSEMNVSTLELGDSALYLCASKQGQETQYFGPGTRLLVL.

As DNA, the CDR3 is TGTGCCAGCAGTCCGGGACAGGGAAAGGGCTATGGCTACACCTTC. This translates into CASSPGQGKGYGYTF. The chain recombines TRBV6-5 with TRBJ1-2, with TRBD1 matching over 9 bases. Trimming at V came to 5 bases and at J to 4 bases, leaving 8 bases not matched to a gene. This CDR3 contains 15 residues. Germline CDR1 MNHEY, CDR2 SVGAGI.

The CDR3 loop is CASSPGTSGGIGKTQYF. The DNA for the CDR3 is TGCGCCAGCAGCCCCGGGACTAGCGGGGGAATTGGAAAGACCCAGTACTTC. The rearrangement links TRBV5-1 to TRBJ2-5; 14 bases are shared with TRBD2. V gave up 4 bases and J gave up 6 bases; unmatched junction bases: 11. The CDR3 length is 17 residues. Germline V lookup: CDR1 SGHRS, CDR2 YFSETQ.

J is TRBJ2-1 and V is TRBV29-1; weak D call: TRBD1 (5 bases). Germline V gene lookup returns CDR1 SQVTM and CDR2 ANQGSEA. Deletions cut 5 bases from V and 8 bases from J, with 13 bases between. The CDR3 length is 12 residues. The CDR3 loop is CSVPWGGDEQFF. CDR3 DNA sequence: TGCAGCGTTCCTTGGGGCGGCGATGAGCAGTTCTTC.

This clone occurred once. V gene TRBV5-4 combines with J gene TRBJ2-1, with 12 bases aligning to TRBD2. J was trimmed by 0 bases and V by 4 bases; bases with no gene match: 5. Germline-derived CDR1 and CDR2 are SGHNT and YYREEE (reference sequence). The length of the CDR3 is 17 residues. The CDR3 bases are TGTGCCAGCAGCCCAGCGGGACTAGCGGGCTCCTACAATGAGCAGTTCTTC. Its protein product is CASSPAGLAGSYNEQFF.

This clone appeared once. Sequence at one end of the junction differs from germline and may be a read error. The rearrangement uses TRBV4-3 and TRBJ2-1; weak D call: TRBD1 (5 bases). The CDR3 has 15 residues. CDR1 is LGHNA and CDR2 is YSLEER in the germline V gene. The DNA for the CDR3 is TGCGCCAGCAGCCAAGTTGGGGCCTCCTTCAATGAGCAGTTCTTC. This translates into CASSQVGASFNEQFF.

CDR3 in amino acids: CASSLEGGVNQPQHF. CDR3 coding DNA: TGTGCCAGCAGCTTAGAAGGCGGGGTCAATCAGCCCCAGCATTTT. This chain links TRBV11-2 with TRBJ1-5; D remains unclear. The CDR3 covers 15 residues. The V gene lost 0 bases and the J gene lost 3 bases, with 9 bases spanning the gap. Germline V CDR1 and CDR2: SGHAT, FQNNGV. Combining the CDR3 with reference TRBV11-2 and TRBJ1-5 gives the whole variable domain EAGVAQSPRYKIIEKRQSVAFWCNPISGHATLYWYQQILGQGPKLLIQFQNNGVVDDSQLPKDRFSAERLKGVDSTLKIQPAKLEDSAVYLCASSLEGGVNQPQHFGDGTRLSIL.

Turning to this clone: One end of the junction does not line up with germline, which may come from a read error. The V gene is TRBV5-5, the J gene TRBJ2-1; D is perhaps TRBD1 (6 bases). The CDR3 has 17 amino acids. From germline, CDR1 is SGHKS and CDR2 YYEKEE (reference sequence). Written as DNA, the CDR3 is TGTGCCAGCGGCTTCTCAGGGGCCGGCACGGGTTACAATGAGCAGTTCTTC. It is translated as CASGFSGAGTGYNEQFF.

V gene TRBV9 combines with J gene TRBJ1-5; 8 bases fit TRBD1. The CDR3 is 16 amino acids. Germline values: CDR1 SGDLS, CDR2 YYNGEE. Trimming at V came to 3 bases and at J to 0 bases, leaving 5 bases not matched to a gene. CDR3 DNA sequence: TGTGCCAGCAGCGCCGGACAGGGAGGTAGCAATCAGCCCCAGCATTTT. Translating gives CASSAGQGGSNQPQHF.

The CDR3 bases are TGTGCCAGCAGCTTAACAGGACAGGGGGTCGGCGAGCAGTACTTC. This translates into CASSLTGQGVGEQYF. The chain joins TRBV7-3 to TRBJ2-7; 10 bases agree with TRBD1. Germline loops: CDR1 SGHTA, CDR2 FQGTGA. CDR3 length equals 15 residues. Losses at the gene ends were 0 bases for V and 6 bases for J; bases not matched to a gene: 5.

This sequence joins TRBV30 and TRBJ1-1; D unresolved. Germline CDR1 is GTSNPN and CDR2 is SVGIG (reference sequence). The CDR3 consists of 13 residues. V dropped 0 bases and J dropped 4 bases, with 9 bases sitting between them. CDR3 in amino acids: CAWSVAPGTEAFF. The DNA of the CDR3 is TGTGCCTGGAGTGTAGCCCCGGGCACTGAAGCTTTCTTT.

V and J are TRBV5-1 and TRBJ2-5, with TRBD2 matching over 9 bases. The CDR3 loop spans 15 amino acids. Germline V gene data show CDR1 as SGHRS and CDR2 as YFSETQ. After removal of 6 bases from V and 4 bases from J, the junction contained 10 bases not matched to a gene. DNA of the CDR3: TGCGCCAGCACCGGGGGGCTAGCGGGGAGAGAGACCCAGTACTTC. Translated: CASTGGLAGRETQYF.

Ten or more counts support this clone. The chain carries TRBV18 and TRBJ2-7; D is unclear. CDR1 is KGHSH and CDR2 is LQKENI in the germline V gene. V lost 0 bases and J lost 4, with 10 bases in between. CDR3 length: 14 residues. The CDR3 sequence is CASSPPVDVYEQYF. In DNA, the CDR3 is TGTGCCAGCTCACCACCGGTAGATGTGTACGAGCAGTACTTC.

The genes are TRBV28 and TRBJ1-4; 11 bases align to TRBD1. This CDR3 contains 18 residues. The germline CDR1 and CDR2 sequences are MDHEN and SYDVKM. The trim removed 8 bases at V and 3 bases at J, leaving 14 bases unmatched. The CDR3 DNA sequence: TGTGCCAGCGCCATCGGACAGGGGGCCCCTGGGTCTAATGAAAAACTGTTTTTT. Protein: CASAIGQGAPGSNEKLFF.

The CDR3: CASSRAESSSGHQETQYF. CDR3 in DNA: TGCGCCAGCAGCCGCGCGGAGAGTTCGAGTGGCCACCAAGAGACCCAGTACTTC. The chain couples TRBV4-1 to TRBJ2-5; D gene uncertain. Trimming took 4 bases from V and 0 from J, leaving 21 bases between them. This CDR3 spans 18 amino acids. The V gene's germline CDR1 is MGHRA and CDR2 YSYEKL.

The V call is TRBV5-6, the J call TRBJ1-2; D ambiguous. CDR1 and CDR2 from the germline V gene are SGHDT and YYEEEE. Between the trimmed V and J ends, which lost 5 bases and 7 bases, there was a span of 9 bases. The CDR3 has 11 amino acids. CDR3 protein: CASREGGGYTF. The DNA for the CDR3 is TGTGCCAGCAGGGAGGGCGGTGGCTACACCTTC.

The chain uses TRBV6-1 and TRBJ1-2, with 10 bases fitting TRBD1. V shed 4 bases and J 2 bases; nucleotides not matched to a gene: 4. In germline, CDR1 is MNHNS, CDR2 SASEGT. The CDR3 has 15 residues. Here the CDR3 DNA reads TGTGCCAGCAGTGGAGACAGGGGGCAGAACTATGGCTACACCTTC. This codes for CASSGDRGQNYGYTF.

The chain recombines TRBV5-4 with TRBJ1-3; D is ambiguous. The CDR3 runs to 16 residues. The ends were cut back, 3 bases at V and 3 bases at J, with 16 bases in the middle. CDR1 SGHNT and CDR2 YYREEE come from the germline V gene (reference sequence). The CDR3 protein is CASSSRTDSFGNTIYF. Here the CDR3 DNA reads TGTGCCAGCAGCTCCCGGACGGACTCGTTTGGAAACACCATATATTTT.